The T cell receptor beta chain under discussion was sequenced for a study of regulatory T cells in long-lasting Graves disease. Whole-study results and caveats: Accuracy may have been reduced by the small sample size.

There are many counts of this clonotype. Its matching antigen is unknown. Time point of the sample: newly diagnosed GD, antithyroid drugs for less than 3 months. PBMC RNA was the source of the TCR library. Germline CDR1 LNHDA, CDR2 SQIVND (reference sequence). The CDR3 is 17 residues long. Trimming pared 4 bases from V and 5 bases from J, leaving 23 bases between. Construction of TCR beta libraries relied on iRepertoire HTBI primers and on Arm-PCR targeting CDR3 regions. Using its own MiXCR run on the multiplex PCR reads, TCRdb lists one record per CDR3 protein. The sample lists fewer than 450,000 distinct CDR3 sequences; 15% were seen once. Another study also made use of these data, one on T cells in Graves' hyperthyroidism and ophthalmopathy. That source notes: In the first-round RT-PCR of the TCR CDR3, the HTBI primer set was used. In validation, the model predicted ophthalmopathy. These predictions came a median 6.5 months before onset.

This clonotype was obtained from a middle-aged woman with Graves disease. Source: peripheral blood mononuclear cells (PBMCs), taken at new diagnosis, from a patient treated with antithyroid drugs. The chain carries TRBV19 and TRBJ2-5, with D maybe TRBD2 (6 bases). The CDR3 is CASSRPSGRTIKETQYF. CDR3 in DNA: TGTGCCAGTAGTAGGCCCTCGGGACGGACTATCAAGGAGACCCAGTACTTC.